A single sample is the source of the 8 T cell receptor beta chains below, sequenced in a study of blood T cell repertoires in COVID-19. Assay used: immunoSEQ multiplex PCR; TCRdb lists only in-frame clones, some missing. The table includes 130,000 to 150,000 clones, approximately 90% detected once. Sequences were obtained from PBMCs or T cells enriched from blood (not recorded which). All receptors derive from a woman aged 25 to 39 with acute COVID-19.

The chain joins TRBV20-1 to TRBJ2-7, with 10 nucleotides matching TRBD1. Germline V gene sequence: CDR1 DFQATT, CDR2 SNEGSKA (reference sequence). CDR3 length: 14 amino acids. J lost 2 bases, V lost 3 bases, and 4 bases had no gene match. CDR3 coding DNA: TGCAGTGCTAGTTGGACAGGGGGGCCCTACGAGCAGTACTTC. This codes for CSASWTGGPYEQYF.

This chain connects TRBV25-1 to TRBJ2-1, with D tentatively TRBD1 (6 bases). Per germline, CDR1 MGHDK and CDR2 SYGVNS. V lost 2 bases and J 9 bases, leaving 17 bases between the germline ends. The CDR3 is 15 amino acids. CDR3 DNA sequence: TGTGCCAGCAGTGAAACCCGAGGGGCCAGGGGTGAGCAGTTCTTC. Translating gives CASSETRGARGEQFF.

This clone has just one count. V usage is TRBV5-5 and J usage is TRBJ1-4; 8 nucleotides line up with TRBD1. Germline values: CDR1 SGHKS, CDR2 YYEKEE (reference sequence). CDR3 length: 14 residues. Trimming cost V 4 bases and J 7 bases; bases outside gene matches: 6. The CDR3 DNA is TGTGCCAGCAGCGTGACAGGGGCGGGTGAAAAACTGTTTTTT. Protein sequence: CASSVTGAGEKLFF.

V is TRBV7-9 and J is TRBJ2-7, with a tentative D call TRBD1 (6 bases). Between the trimmed V and J ends, which lost 7 bases and 6 bases, there was a span of 16 bases. The CDR3 contains 13 residues. Germline CDR1 reads SEHNR; CDR2 reads FQNEAQ (reference sequence). This chain's CDR3 is CASTLWGRVEQYF. DNA for the CDR3: TGTGCCAGCACCCTATGGGGGCGAGTCGAGCAGTACTTC.

The chain joins TRBV7-6 to TRBJ2-1, with 7 positions matching TRBD2. The CDR3 is 15 amino acids. Germline CDR1 and CDR2: SGHVS and FNYEAQ. V lost 1 base and J lost 3; bases outside the gene matches: 3. CDR3 protein: CASSLEAGYYNEQFF. The DNA of the CDR3 is TGTGCCAGCAGCTTAGAAGCGGGATACTACAATGAGCAGTTCTTC.

V is TRBV28 and J is TRBJ2-1; 7 nucleotides match TRBD1. The ends lost 3 bases at V and 6 bases at J; junction bases unmatched: 14. The CDR3 spans 17 residues. Germline V gene lookup returns CDR1 MDHEN and CDR2 SYDVKM. The CDR3 DNA is TGTGCCAGCAGTTTTCCTACCGACGGGGACAGTTTCAATGAGCAGTTCTTC. Residues: CASSFPTDGDSFNEQFF.

About this clone: The same CDR3 arises from other DNA sequences in this sample as well. The chain recombines TRBV6-2 or TRBV6-3 with TRBJ2-5; TRBD2 matches at 10 bases. The CDR3 is 14 residues long. Germline V gene data show CDR1 as MNHEY and CDR2 as SVGEGT. Germline trimming cut 5 bases from V and 4 bases from J; bases unmatched to any gene: 4. The CDR3 sequence is CASSPGTSVETQYF. In nucleotides, the CDR3 is TGTGCCAGCAGTCCGGGGACTAGCGTAGAGACCCAGTACTTC.

The V and J genes are TRBV25-1 and TRBJ1-5; 8 bases are shared with TRBD1. The V and J ends lost 5 bases and 7 bases, in that order; junction bases with no gene match: 7. Germline V gene sequence: CDR1 MGHDK, CDR2 SYGVNS. The CDR3 spans 14 residues. CDR3 loop: CASSLDRGRQPQHF. The CDR3 DNA follows: TGTGCCAGCAGTTTAGACAGGGGTCGCCAGCCCCAGCATTTT. The full variable domain, with the rest looked up from reference TRBV25-1 and TRBJ1-5, is EADIYQTPRYLVIGTGKKITLECSQTMGHDKMYWYQQDPGMELHLIHYSYGVNSTEKGDLSSESTVSRIRTEHFPLTLESARPSHTSQYLCASSLDRGRQPQHFGDGTRLSIL.